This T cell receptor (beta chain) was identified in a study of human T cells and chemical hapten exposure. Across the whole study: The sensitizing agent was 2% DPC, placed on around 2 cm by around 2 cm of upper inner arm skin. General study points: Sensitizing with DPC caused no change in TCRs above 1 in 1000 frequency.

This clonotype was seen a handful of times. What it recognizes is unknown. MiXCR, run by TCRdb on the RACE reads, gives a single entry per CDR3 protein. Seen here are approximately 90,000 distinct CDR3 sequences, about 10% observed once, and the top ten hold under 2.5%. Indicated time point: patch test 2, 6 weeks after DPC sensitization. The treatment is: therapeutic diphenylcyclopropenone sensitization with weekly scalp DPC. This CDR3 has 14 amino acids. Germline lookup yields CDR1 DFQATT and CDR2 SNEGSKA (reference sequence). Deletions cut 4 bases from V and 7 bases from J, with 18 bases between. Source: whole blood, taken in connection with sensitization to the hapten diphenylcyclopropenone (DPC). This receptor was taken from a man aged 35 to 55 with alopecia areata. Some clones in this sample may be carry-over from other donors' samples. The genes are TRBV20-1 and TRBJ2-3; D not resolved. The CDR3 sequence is CSAKFRASTNTQYF. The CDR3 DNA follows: TGCAGTGCTAAATTCCGGGCCTCAACCAATACGCAGTATTTT.